A few counts support the clone carrying this TCR beta chain. Its cognate antigen is unknown. Alongside CTLA-4 blockade with ipilimumab, patients with chemo-refractory metastatic non-small-cell lung cancer received focal radiation. This entry is derived from a study of radiotherapy plus CTLA-4 blockade in lung cancer. Some clones are missing from TCRdb's copy, which holds only in-frame ones; the method was immunoSEQ multiplex PCR. This sample has 45,000 to 75,000 clones, with about three quarters found just once. General study results and limits: Reported findings show early blood T cell clone dynamics, with interferon-beta, best predicted response. In blood, after radiotherapy plus ipilimumab, tumor-derived TCR clones expanded.

Looked up from germline, CDR1 is SGHRS and CDR2 is YFSETQ. This CDR3 has 17 residues. The ends lost 4 bases at V and 5 bases at J; junction bases unmatched: 15. This receptor was taken from a human donor with non-small cell lung cancer who had a partial response to radiotherapy plus ipilimumab. The sample in question was peripheral blood, obtained from a patient treated with radiotherapy plus ipilimumab. The gene calls are TRBV5-1 and TRBJ2-3; the match to TRBD2 covers 8 bases. The CDR3 protein is CASSPGLLADTVDTQYF. The CDR3 DNA reads TGCGCCAGCAGCCCAGGTCTACTAGCGGATACGGTAGATACGCAGTATTTT.